The sequence of this T cell receptor beta chain was determined in a study of blood T cell repertoires in COVID-19. The repertoire was sequenced with immunoSEQ multiplex PCR; TCRdb's copy has only in-frame clones and lacks some. The top ten hold 22% of the sample, which has around 150,000 clones, around 80% seen once. Germline-derived CDR1 and CDR2 are SQVTM and ANQGSEA. CDR3 length: 12 residues. After removal of 4 bases from V and 5 bases from J, the junction contained 2 bases not matched to a gene. V gene TRBV29-1 combines with J gene TRBJ1-2; 9 nucleotides agree with TRBD1. The sample was peripheral blood. This sequence originates from an elderly woman with acute or convalescent COVID-19. For the CDR3, the DNA is TGCAGCGTTGGGACAGGGGTTTATGGCTACACCTTC. The encoded protein is CSVGTGVYGYTF.